This entry concerns a single T cell receptor beta chain. CDR3 length: 19 amino acids. With V trimmed by 0 bases and J by 2 bases, 11 bases remained unmatched. Germline CDR1 is ENHRY and CDR2 is SYGVKD. The sample belongs to a study of blood T cell repertoires in COVID-19. Study information: The United States, Italy and Spain were the sources of the acute and convalescent COVID-19 samples.

Original analysis: It was from reference gene primer amplification that nucleated cell counts were estimated. Sequencing used immunoSEQ multiplex PCR; TCRdb keeps in-frame clones, though not all of them. The D gene and trimming were derived from the DNA, and the V and J assignments and clone size from that table. The sample lists hundreds of thousands of clones; approximately 86% were seen once. The TCR originated in a woman between 25 and 40 years old who had recovered from COVID-19. Sequencing used peripheral blood. V usage is TRBV10-3 and J usage is TRBJ2-3; 10 bases map to TRBD2. As DNA, the CDR3 is TGTGCCATCAGTGAGTCTAGGGGACTAGCGAGAAATAACACAGATACGCAGTATTTT. This translates into CAISESRGLARNNTDTQYF.